This T cell receptor beta chain was captured by sequencing in a study of post-analysis software for immune sequencing data. Findings and caveats of the study: Among roughly 5 TRBV segments more frequent in patients than controls were TRBV5-6, TRBV5-1 and TRBV20-1.

TCR beta cDNA libraries included unique molecular identifiers. In TCRdb, the PCR reads were re-called with MiXCR into one record per CDR3 protein. The repertoire consists of roughly 600,000 distinct CDR3 sequences, with 40% to 50% occurring once and the leading ten covering approximately 1.7%. Germline V gives CDR1 LGHDT, CDR2 YNNKEL (reference sequence). V was trimmed by 4 bases and J by 5 bases, leaving 11 bases between them. The CDR3 length is 13 residues. Comments on this clonotype: The antigen is not known.

The source material was blood. The TCR comes from a girl under 18 with multiple sclerosis. This chain connects TRBV3-1 to TRBJ1-2, with D unresolved. The CDR3 spells CASSPEGSYGYTF. The CDR3 region has the DNA TGTGCCAGCAGCCCTGAAGGGTCTTATGGCTACACCTTC. Together with reference TRBV3-1 and TRBJ1-2, the CDR3 gives the full variable domain: DTAVSQTPKYLVTQMGNDKSIKCEQNLGHDTMYWYKQDSKKFLKIMFSYNNKELIINETVPNRFSPKSPDKAHLNLHINSLELGDSAVYFCASSPEGSYGYTFGSGTRLTVV.